These T cell receptor beta chains were read from a single sample in a study of T-cell reconstitution after alpha-beta-depleted transplantation in children. One entry per CDR3 protein, called by TCRdb with MiXCR from the PCR reads. The table has around 580,000 distinct CDR3 sequences, under 30% seen once. This specimen consisted of PBMCs, mostly from graft donor cells, obtained 360 days after TCRalphabeta/CD19-depleted stem cell transplant. Receptor source: a boy under two years old who had a stem cell transplant for acute myeloid leukemia, so the T cells may come from the graft donor. The CDR3 runs from the conserved cysteine through the conserved F or W. A D gene is named only where the DNA matches it firmly. Clone size is given for some rows only: seen once, a few or many times, or a class if the clone is expanded.

V	size	D	J	CDR3	DNA
TRBV5-1	many	NA	TRBJ2-1	CASSLEGVPNEQFF	TGCGCCAGCAGCTTGGAAGGGGTACCCAATGAGCAGTTCTTC
TRBV12-3/TRBV12-4	few	NA	TRBJ1-5	CASSFRDIKPQHF	TGTGCCAGCAGTTTCAGGGATATTAAGCCCCAGCATTTT
TRBV7-3	few	TRBD1	TRBJ2-7	CASSSTGLGDEQYF	TGTGCCAGCAGCTCGACAGGGCTAGGGGACGAGCAGTACTTC
TRBV12-3/TRBV12-4	NA	TRBD1	TRBJ1-2	CASRGLGTGENYGYTF	TGTGCCAGCAGGGGACTCGGGACAGGGGAAAACTATGGCTACACCTTC
TRBV12-3/TRBV12-4	many	TRBD1	TRBJ2-2	CASSLSGGNTGELFF	TGTGCCAGCAGTTTATCAGGGGGAAACACCGGGGAGCTGTTTTTT
TRBV7-3	many	NA	TRBJ2-1	CASSLKGGDRQTSYNEQFF	TGTGCCAGCAGCTTAAAAGGGGGGGACAGGCAAACTTCCTACAATGAGCAGTTCTTC
TRBV11-2	few	TRBD2	TRBJ2-3	CASSLRLAGDTDTQYF	TGTGCCAGCAGCTTACGACTAGCGGGGGACACAGATACGCAGTATTTT
TRBV4-3	few	NA	TRBJ2-7	CASRANQGNVYEQYF	TGCGCCAGCAGGGCAAATCAGGGGAACGTCTACGAGCAGTACTTC
TRBV7-8	NA	NA	TRBJ2-5	CASSLEVPPQETQYF	TGTGCCAGCAGCTTAGAGGTCCCACCGCAAGAGACCCAGTACTTC
TRBV20-1	NA	TRBD2	TRBJ2-5	CSAREWGLAVLPLLF	TGCAGTGCTAGAGAGTGGGGACTAGCGGTCTTACCTCTGCTTTTC
TRBV11-2	NA	TRBD2	TRBJ2-1	CASSYQGGTSAAEQFF	TGTGCCAGCAGCTATCAAGGGGGGACTAGCGCCGCTGAGCAGTTCTTC
TRBV29-1	many	TRBD1	TRBJ1-1	CSVGHTGGLMSAFF	TGCAGCGTTGGGCACACAGGGGGCCTAATGAGCGCTTTCTTT
TRBV20-1	NA	NA	TRBJ2-1	CSAYNLRSGTLRDNEQFF	TGCAGTGCCTATAACCTCCGGTCCGGGACTCTTAGGGACAATGAGCAGTTCTTC
TRBV20-1	NA	NA	TRBJ1-1	CSARGAPGNTEAFF	TGCAGTGCTAGAGGGGCCCCAGGGAACACTGAAGCTTTCTTT
TRBV12-3/TRBV12-4	many	TRBD1	TRBJ2-7	CASGDRGPYEQYF	TGTGCCAGCGGGGACAGGGGGCCCTACGAGCAGTACTTC
TRBV6-4	few	TRBD2	TRBJ2-1	CASRAGGTDEQFF	TGTGCCAGCAGGGCGGGGGGGACGGATGAGCAGTTCTTC
TRBV7-9	many	NA	TRBJ2-1	CASNIGSSYNEQFF	TGTGCCAGCAACATCGGGAGCTCCTACAATGAGCAGTTCTTC
TRBV20-1	few	NA	TRBJ2-3	CSARTLDTQYF	TGCAGTGCCCGGACGTTAGATACGCAGTATTTT
TRBV12-3/TRBV12-4	many	NA	TRBJ1-6	CASSPGTRWSPLHF	TGTGCCAGCAGCCCCGGGACTCGATGGTCACCCCTCCACTTT
TRBV5-5	NA	NA	TRBJ2-3	CASSLLTGTDMQYF	TGTGCCAGCAGTCTTCTCACAGGCACAGATATGCAGTATTTT
TRBV27	many	NA	TRBJ2-3	CASRTRVFSTDTQYF	TGTGCCAGCAGAACACGGGTGTTTAGCACAGATACGCAGTATTTT
TRBV18	many	TRBD2	TRBJ2-1	CASSPLTSGSYNEQFF	TGTGCCAGCTCCCCCCTGACTAGCGGGAGCTACAATGAGCAGTTCTTC
TRBV12-3/TRBV12-4	many	TRBD2	TRBJ2-1	CASSLFLAAYNEQFF	TGTGCCAGCAGTTTGTTTCTAGCGGCCTACAATGAGCAGTTCTTC
TRBV12-3/TRBV12-4	once	NA	TRBJ1-1	CASSPRSAVGDTEAFF	TGTGCCAGCAGCCCTAGAAGTGCGGTCGGGGACACTGAAGCTTTCTTT
TRBV15	NA	NA	TRBJ1-4	CATSVSDNGDEKLFF	TGTGCCACCAGCGTATCGGATAACGGCGATGAAAAACTGTTTTTT
TRBV4-1	NA	TRBD1	TRBJ2-3	CASSQLGQRIDTQYF	TGCGCCAGCAGCCAATTGGGACAGAGAATAGATACGCAGTATTTT
TRBV5-1	NA	NA	TRBJ2-2	CASSLVLDGELFF	TGCGCCAGCAGCTTGGTCTTGGACGGGGAGCTGTTTTTT
TRBV14	NA	NA	TRBJ1-1	CASSLVTGWNTEAFF	TGTGCCAGCAGCCTGGTGACTGGGTGGAACACTGAAGCTTTCTTT
TRBV20-1	many	NA	TRBJ2-1	CSARVQGGGHEQFF	TGCAGTGCTAGAGTGCAGGGAGGTGGGCATGAGCAGTTCTTC
TRBV7-7	NA	TRBD1	TRBJ2-1	CASSTGQGGGNEQFF	TGTGCCAGCAGCACAGGACAGGGGGGAGGCAATGAGCAGTTCTTC
TRBV5-5	NA	TRBD1	TRBJ2-2	CASSARDRTTFTGELFF	TGTGCCAGCAGTGCACGGGACAGGACGACGTTCACCGGGGAGCTGTTTTTT
TRBV28	few	NA	TRBJ2-7	CASSVPNAYPYEQYF	TGTGCCAGCAGTGTCCCTAATGCATACCCCTACGAGCAGTACTTC
TRBV21-1	NA	NA	TRBJ1-4	CASSKTGTGDEGGNEKLFF	TGTGCCAGCAGCAAAACTGGGACAGGGGACGAAGGGGGAAATGAAAAACTGTTTTTT
TRBV20-1	few	TRBD1	TRBJ2-5	CSARKTGTGGDKRETQYF	TGCAGTGCTAGGAAGACCGGGACAGGGGGGGATAAACGGGAGACCCAGTACTTC
TRBV20-1	NA	NA	TRBJ2-5	CSASQWDPGGETQYF	TGCAGTGCTAGCCAATGGGACCCCGGAGGAGAGACCCAGTACTTC
TRBV15	NA	NA	TRBJ2-5	CATSRAPRGSQETQYF	TGTGCCACCAGCAGGGCCCCGAGGGGTAGCCAAGAGACCCAGTACTTC
TRBV27	NA	TRBD1	TRBJ1-5	CGSSRQGKVFQPQHF	TGTGGCAGCAGCCGACAGGGGAAGGTATTTCAGCCCCAGCATTTT
TRBV7-6	once	TRBD1	TRBJ2-4	CASSPLGQGHAPAKNIQYF	TGTGCCAGCAGCCCTTTGGGACAGGGGCATGCTCCTGCCAAAAACATTCAGTACTTC
TRBV28	many	NA	TRBJ2-1	CASSLFVGSTYDNEQFF	TGTGCCAGCAGTTTATTTGTGGGGTCAACCTATGACAATGAGCAGTTCTTC
TRBV20-1	NA	TRBD1	TRBJ2-2	CSAPQGAGTGELFF	TGCAGTGCCCCGCAGGGGGCTGGCACCGGGGAGCTGTTTTTT
TRBV15	few	NA	TRBJ2-1	CATSTPGGVNEQFF	TGTGCCACCAGCACCCCGGGGGGCGTCAATGAGCAGTTCTTC
TRBV7-9	many	TRBD1	TRBJ1-2	CASSLTGDLNGYTF	TGTGCCAGCAGCTTGACAGGGGATCTAAATGGCTACACCTTC
TRBV29-1	NA	NA	TRBJ1-1	CSVGRAATEAFF	TGCAGCGTAGGCAGGGCGGCCACTGAAGCTTTCTTT
TRBV18	NA	NA	TRBJ2-1	CASSPLLSSYNEQIF	TGTGCCAGCTCACCACTTTTGAGCTCCTACAATGAGCAGATCTTC
TRBV7-2	few	NA	TRBJ1-1	CASSSWDIVNTEAFF	TGTGCCAGCAGCTCATGGGACATTGTGAACACTGAAGCTTTCTTT
TRBV20-1	many	TRBD1	TRBJ2-3	CSAPSRDRDPDTQYF	TGCAGTGCTCCCTCCCGGGACAGGGACCCAGATACGCAGTATTTT
TRBV12-3/TRBV12-4	few	NA	TRBJ2-1	CASTEGQGGYHNEQFF	TGTGCCAGCACCGAAGGCCAGGGCGGATACCACAATGAGCAGTTCTTC
TRBV12-3/TRBV12-4	many	NA	TRBJ2-5	CASSPAGGPQETQYF	TGTGCCAGCAGTCCCGCCGGCGGGCCACAAGAGACCCAGTACTTC
TRBV29-1	many	TRBD1	TRBJ1-1	CSVRQGSGAFF	TGCAGCGTTCGACAGGGGTCGGGAGCTTTCTTT
TRBV20-1	many	TRBD1	TRBJ2-3	CSHLGQLSTDTQYF	TGCAGCCACTTGGGACAGCTCAGCACAGATACGCAGTATTTT
TRBV12-3/TRBV12-4	once	NA	TRBJ1-3	CDSSGGAPGNTIYF	TGTGATTCGAGCGGAGGGGCGCCCGGAAACACCATATATTTT
TRBV29-1	many	NA	TRBJ1-1	CSVERELAFF	TGCAGCGTTGAGCGGGAGCTGGCTTTCTTT
TRBV10-3	many	TRBD1	TRBJ1-2	CAISGTGGDGYTF	TGTGCCATCAGTGGCACAGGGGGCGATGGCTACACCTTC
TRBV19	few	NA	TRBJ2-3	CASSSTVSTDTQYF	TGTGCCAGTAGTTCGACGGTTAGCACAGATACGCAGTATTTT
TRBV27	NA	NA	TRBJ1-5	CASSLNRASNQPQHF	TGTGCCAGCAGTTTAAACAGGGCGAGCAATCAGCCCCAGCATTTT
TRBV20-1	few	NA	TRBJ1-6	CSAQEGTGSYNSPLHF	TGCAGTGCACAGGAGGGGACTGGTTCCTATAATTCACCCCTCCACTTT